The sequence of this TCR beta chain was determined in a study of immune evolution from preneoplasia to lung adenocarcinoma listed by TCRdb under 2021. Background for the entire study: HLA loss of heterozygosity was found in about 6.3% of AIS, around 14% of MIA and 30% to 40% of ADC lesions, and in no AAH lesions. The study profiled immune contexture across lung adenocarcinoma precursors and invasive adenocarcinoma using immune gene expression, TCR sequencing and multiplex immunofluorescence. TCR sequencing data were obtained from around 56 patients. Resected precursor lesions (AAH, AIS, MIA) and invasive adenocarcinomas were compared with paired morphologically normal lung tissue. Class I HLA alleles were inferred from exome data with POLYSOLVER, and allele-specific HLA loss was detected with LOHHLA. The overall cohort comprised 55 or so patients with pulmonary nodules who underwent surgical resection. Whole exome sequencing and methylation data from the same cohort of nodules were integrated with the immune data. The sample size was set by how many specimens were available, not by a prior power calculation. The study reported that about 100 samples were used for TCR sequencing.

Notes on this clone: It lacks a known antigen. Per-base qualities were not stored, and no clone one base away is much larger.

The immunoSEQ hsTCRbeta Kit was used to sequence TCR beta CDR3 regions from DNA. Turning to the authors' computational methods: TCR sequencing data were analysed with the ImmunoSEQ Analyzer. T cell clonality was defined as 1 minus Pielou's evenness computed on productive rearrangements. To measure T cell diversity, the inverse Simpson index was applied to productive templates. T cell density was defined as TCR beta template counts normalized to usable DNA, with usable DNA estimated by amplifying and sequencing housekeeping genes. TCR metrics were compared across histologic stages using two-sided Kruskal-Wallis tests. TCRdb limited this immuneACCESS table to in-frame rearrangements with V and J called. A share of clones is missing; checked studies link under half to unresolved V genes, and the rest is unexplained. The D gene and trimming were derived from the DNA, and the V and J assignments and clone size from that table. Here the sample has around 5,000 clones; approximately 91% occur a single time. About 2.6% of the sample rests with the top ten.

The patients had resection in Japan or China between the mid-2010s and the late 2010s. The histologic diagnosis of each case was independently confirmed on H&E slides by two lung cancer pathologists. Macro-dissection after pathologic assessment enriched premalignant or tumor cells for nucleic acid extraction. The AllPrep DNA/RNA FFPE Kit was used to isolate DNA from FFPE tissue. There are 12 amino acids in the CDR3, from cysteine to phenylalanine inclusive. Only the CDR3 DNA stays, 36 bases, in frame from base 1. CDR1 is given as MNHEY and CDR2 as SMNVEV, both from the germline V gene (reference sequence). After removal of 8 bases from V and 11 bases from J, the junction retains 9 bases not matched to a gene. Study-level results and caveats: The highest top T cell clone frequencies were observed in normal lung, and a progressive decrease in top T cell clone frequencies appeared to occur from AAH through AIS, MIA and invasive adenocarcinoma. T cell clonality was highest in KRAS-mutant nodules compared with EGFR-mutant or double wild-type lesions. Clonality was highest in normal lung, while later-stage lesions appeared to have lower clonality but higher T cell density and diversity. Because all patients came from Japan and China, whether the findings apply to Western populations was uncertain. The findings were based on association rather than direct causation, and larger cohorts with long-term follow-up and longitudinal biopsies were deemed needed.

This TCR was recovered from a person aged 45 to 59 with lung adenocarcinoma. This receptor chain uses TRBV27 and TRBJ2-4, and TRBD1 aligns with 7 junction nucleotides. Sequencing was done on a sample of FFPE invasive lung adenocarcinoma tissue. According to the study, the label for this sample's cell subset or site signals: frankly invasive lung adenocarcinoma (ADC). CDR3 region: CASRDRGSLQYF. The DNA sequence is as follows: TGTGCCAGCCGGGACAGAGGTAGTCTTCAGTACTTC.